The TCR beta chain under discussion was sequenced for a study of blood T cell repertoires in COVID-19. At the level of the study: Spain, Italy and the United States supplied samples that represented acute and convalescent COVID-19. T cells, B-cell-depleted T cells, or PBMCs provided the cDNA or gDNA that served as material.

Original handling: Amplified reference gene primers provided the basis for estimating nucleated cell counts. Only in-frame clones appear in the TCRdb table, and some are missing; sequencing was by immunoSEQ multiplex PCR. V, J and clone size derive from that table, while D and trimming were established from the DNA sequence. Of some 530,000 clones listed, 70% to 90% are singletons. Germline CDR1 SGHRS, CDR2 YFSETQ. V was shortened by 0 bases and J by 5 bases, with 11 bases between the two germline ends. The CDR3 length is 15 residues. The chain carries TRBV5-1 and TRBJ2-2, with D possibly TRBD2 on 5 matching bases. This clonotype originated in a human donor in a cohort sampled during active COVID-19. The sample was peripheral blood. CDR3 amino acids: CASSLGRSRTGELFF. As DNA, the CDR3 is TGCGCCAGCAGCTTGGGGAGGAGTAGAACCGGGGAGCTGTTTTTT.